This is a list of T cell receptor beta chains from one sample in a study of blood T cell repertoires in COVID-19. Clones were sequenced by immunoSEQ multiplex PCR, and TCRdb holds only the in-frame ones, with some missing. The sample carries fewer than 200,000 clones, more than 75% recorded once. The sequenced sample was peripheral blood. The receptor set was obtained from a woman aged 55-70 years with COVID-19, enrolled during active disease. The CDR3 runs from the conserved cysteine through the conserved F or W. Each record gives: J gene, clone size, D gene, V gene, CDR3 protein, CDR3 DNA. The D gene is left open where the match is weak. For some rows the clone size is stated as once, few or many, or as a class when expanded; others skip it.

j_gene: TRBJ1-2; abundance: -; d_gene: -; v_gene: TRBV7-9; CDR3aa: CASSPQPGYTF; CDR3nt: TGTGCCAGCAGCCCACAGCCGGGCTACACCTTC
j_gene: TRBJ2-5; abundance: -; d_gene: -; v_gene: TRBV20-1; CDR3aa: CSARGRETQYF; CDR3nt: TGCAGTGCTAGAGGGAGAGAGACCCAGTACTTC
j_gene: TRBJ1-1; abundance: -; d_gene: TRBD1; v_gene: TRBV18; CDR3aa: CASSPQTGVGDEAFF; CDR3nt: TGTGCCAGCTCACCCCAGACAGGGGTAGGGGATGAAGCTTTCTTT
j_gene: TRBJ1-2; abundance: -; d_gene: TRBD1; v_gene: TRBV5-5; CDR3aa: CASSLAGTAGGYGYTF; CDR3nt: TGTGCCAGCAGCTTGGCAGGGACAGCTGGAGGCTATGGCTACACCTTC
j_gene: TRBJ2-3; abundance: once; d_gene: TRBD2; v_gene: TRBV4-1; CDR3aa: CASSQDWSGGRDTQYF; CDR3nt: TGCGCCAGCAGCCAAGATTGGAGCGGGGGGCGGGATACGCAGTATTTT
j_gene: TRBJ2-2; abundance: -; d_gene: -; v_gene: TRBV24-1; CDR3aa: CATSDLHRTKGNGELFF; CDR3nt: TGTGCCACCAGTGATTTGCACCGGACAAAAGGAAACGGGGAGCTGTTTTTT
j_gene: TRBJ1-1; abundance: -; d_gene: TRBD1; v_gene: TRBV29-1; CDR3aa: CSVAGGSNTEAFF; CDR3nt: TGCAGCGTTGCAGGGGGCTCGAACACTGAAGCTTTCTTT
j_gene: TRBJ2-3; abundance: few; d_gene: -; v_gene: TRBV3-1/TRBV3-2; CDR3aa: CASSHSDRADTQYF; CDR3nt: TGTGCCAGCAGCCATAGTGACCGGGCAGATACGCAGTATTTT
j_gene: TRBJ1-5; abundance: -; d_gene: -; v_gene: TRBV6-5; CDR3aa: CASSSRQPSGNQPQHF; CDR3nt: TGTGCCAGCAGTTCGAGACAGCCCTCGGGCAATCAGCCCCAGCATTTT
j_gene: TRBJ2-2; abundance: -; d_gene: -; v_gene: TRBV19; CDR3aa: CASGTSNTGELFF; CDR3nt: TGTGCCAGTGGGACTTCCAACACCGGGGAGCTGTTTTTT
j_gene: TRBJ2-2; abundance: -; d_gene: TRBD1; v_gene: TRBV25-1; CDR3aa: CASSVGTANTGELFF; CDR3nt: TGTGCCAGCAGTGTGGGGACAGCGAACACCGGGGAGCTGTTTTTT
j_gene: TRBJ1-5; abundance: -; d_gene: -; v_gene: TRBV3-1/TRBV3-2; CDR3aa: CASSQQYSDQPQHF; CDR3nt: TGTGCCAGCAGCCAGCAGTATTCCGATCAGCCCCAGCATTTT
j_gene: TRBJ1-1; abundance: once; d_gene: -; v_gene: TRBV3-1/TRBV3-2; CDR3aa: CASSQTIRGNTEAFF; CDR3nt: TGTGCCAGCAGCCAAACTATACGGGGGAACACTGAAGCTTTCTTT
j_gene: TRBJ1-5; abundance: -; d_gene: TRBD1; v_gene: TRBV2; CDR3aa: CASSIQGGKDQPQHF; CDR3nt: TGTGCCAGCAGTATTCAGGGGGGTAAAGATCAGCCCCAGCATTTT